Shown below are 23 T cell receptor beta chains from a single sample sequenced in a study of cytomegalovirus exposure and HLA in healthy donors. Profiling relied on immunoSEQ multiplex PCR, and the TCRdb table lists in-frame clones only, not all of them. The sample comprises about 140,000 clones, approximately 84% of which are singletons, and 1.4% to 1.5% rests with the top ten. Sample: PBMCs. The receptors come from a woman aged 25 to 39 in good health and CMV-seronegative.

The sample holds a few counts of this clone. CDR3 DNA: TGTGCCAGCAGTGCTAGCGGGGGGGCCTACGAGCAGTACTTC. Translated: CASSASGGAYEQYF. V gene TRBV6-1 combines with J gene TRBJ2-7; 12 positions match TRBD2. V shed 4 bases, J shed 2 bases, and the junction held 0 bases outside the gene matches. This CDR3 contains 14 residues. Germline V gives CDR1 MNHNS, CDR2 SASEGT.

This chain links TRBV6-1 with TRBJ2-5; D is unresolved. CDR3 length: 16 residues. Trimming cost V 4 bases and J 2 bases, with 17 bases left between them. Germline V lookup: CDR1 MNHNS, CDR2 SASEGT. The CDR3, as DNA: TGTGCCAGCAGTGCCTGGGCAGAAAATTTACAAGAGACCCAGTACTTC. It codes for CASSAWAENLQETQYF.

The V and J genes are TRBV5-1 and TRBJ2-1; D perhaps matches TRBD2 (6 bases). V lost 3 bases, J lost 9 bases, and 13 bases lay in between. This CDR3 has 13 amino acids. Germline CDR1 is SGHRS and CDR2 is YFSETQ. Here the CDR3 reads CASSSVSGGEQFF. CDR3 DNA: TGCGCCAGCAGCTCGGTATCCGGGGGTGAGCAGTTCTTC.

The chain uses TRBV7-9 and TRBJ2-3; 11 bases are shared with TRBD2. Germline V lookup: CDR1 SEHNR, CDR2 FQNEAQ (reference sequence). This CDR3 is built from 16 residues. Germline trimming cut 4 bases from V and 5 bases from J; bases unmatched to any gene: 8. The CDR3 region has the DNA TGTGCCAGCAGCTCGATAGCGGGGGGGCCGAGAGATACGCAGTATTTT. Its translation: CASSSIAGGPRDTQYF.

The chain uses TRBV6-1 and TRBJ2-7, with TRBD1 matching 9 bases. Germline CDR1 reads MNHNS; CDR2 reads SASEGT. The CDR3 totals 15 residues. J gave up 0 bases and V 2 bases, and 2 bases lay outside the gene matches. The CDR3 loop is CASSELGQGSYEQYF. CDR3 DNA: TGTGCCAGCAGTGAACTGGGACAGGGCTCCTACGAGCAGTACTTC.

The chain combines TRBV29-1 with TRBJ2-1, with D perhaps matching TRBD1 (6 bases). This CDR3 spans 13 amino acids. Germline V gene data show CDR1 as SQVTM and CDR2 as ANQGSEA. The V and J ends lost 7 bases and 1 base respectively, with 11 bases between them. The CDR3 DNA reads TGCAGCGGCCGGGACACGTCCTACAATGAGCAGTTCTTC. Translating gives CSGRDTSYNEQFF.

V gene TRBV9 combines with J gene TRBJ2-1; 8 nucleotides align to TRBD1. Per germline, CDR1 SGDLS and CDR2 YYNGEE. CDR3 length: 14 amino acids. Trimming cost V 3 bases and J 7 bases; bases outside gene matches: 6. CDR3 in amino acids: CASSGGQGLNEQFF. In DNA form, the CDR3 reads TGTGCCAGCAGCGGAGGACAGGGTCTGAATGAGCAGTTCTTC.

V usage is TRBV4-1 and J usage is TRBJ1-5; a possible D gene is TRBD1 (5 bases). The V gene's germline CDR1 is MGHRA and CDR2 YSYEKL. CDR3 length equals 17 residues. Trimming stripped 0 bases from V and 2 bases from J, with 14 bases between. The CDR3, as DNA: TGCGCCAGCAGCCAAGATACGTTTCGGGGGGGCAATCAGCCCCAGCATTTT. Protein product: CASSQDTFRGGNQPQHF.

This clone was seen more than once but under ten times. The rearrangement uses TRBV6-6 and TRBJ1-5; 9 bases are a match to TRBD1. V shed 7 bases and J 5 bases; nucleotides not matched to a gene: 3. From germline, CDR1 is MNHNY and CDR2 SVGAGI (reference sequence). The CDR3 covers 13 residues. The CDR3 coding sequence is TGTGCCAGCACGGGACAGGGAGATCAGCCCCAGCATTTT. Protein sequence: CASTGQGDQPQHF.

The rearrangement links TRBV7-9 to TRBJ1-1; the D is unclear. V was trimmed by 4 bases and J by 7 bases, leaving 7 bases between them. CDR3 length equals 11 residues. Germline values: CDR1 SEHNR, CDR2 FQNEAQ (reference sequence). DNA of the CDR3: TGTGCCAGCAGCTCCGAGGATGAAGCTTTCTTT. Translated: CASSSEDEAFF.

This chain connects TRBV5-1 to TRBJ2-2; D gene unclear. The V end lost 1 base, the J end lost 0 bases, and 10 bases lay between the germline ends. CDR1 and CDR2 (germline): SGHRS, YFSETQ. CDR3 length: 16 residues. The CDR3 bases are TGCGCCAGCAGCTTGTCCAGGTTGTCGAACACCGGGGAGCTGTTTTTT. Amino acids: CASSLSRLSNTGELFF.

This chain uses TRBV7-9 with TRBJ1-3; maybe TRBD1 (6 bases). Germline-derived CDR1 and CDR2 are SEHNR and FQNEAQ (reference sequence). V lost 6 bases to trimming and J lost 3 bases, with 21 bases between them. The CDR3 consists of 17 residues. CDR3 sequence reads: CASSGTRRPSGGNTIYF. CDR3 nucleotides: TGTGCCAGCAGTGGGACACGGCGGCCGTCAGGTGGAAACACCATATATTTT.

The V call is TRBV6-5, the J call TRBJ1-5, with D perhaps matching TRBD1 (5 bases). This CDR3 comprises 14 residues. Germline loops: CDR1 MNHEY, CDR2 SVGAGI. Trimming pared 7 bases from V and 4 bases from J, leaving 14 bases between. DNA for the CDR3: TGTGCCAGCACCTCGTTGGAGGGGAATCAGCCCCAGCATTTT. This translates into CASTSLEGNQPQHF.

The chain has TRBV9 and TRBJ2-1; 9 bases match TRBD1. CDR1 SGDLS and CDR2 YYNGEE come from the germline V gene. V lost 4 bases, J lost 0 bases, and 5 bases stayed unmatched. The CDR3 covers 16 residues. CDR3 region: CASSPGTGSSYNEQFF. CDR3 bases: TGTGCCAGCAGCCCAGGGACAGGGAGCTCCTACAATGAGCAGTTCTTC.

CDR3 loop: CASSFQGADTIYF. The CDR3 nucleotides read TGTGCCAGCAGCTTCCAGGGGGCCGACACCATATATTTT. J is TRBJ1-3 and V is TRBV13; 8 nucleotides match TRBD1. There are 13 residues in the CDR3. V shed 3 bases, J shed 8 bases, and the junction held 3 bases outside the gene matches. CDR1 and CDR2 (germline): PRHDT, FYEKMQ (reference sequence).

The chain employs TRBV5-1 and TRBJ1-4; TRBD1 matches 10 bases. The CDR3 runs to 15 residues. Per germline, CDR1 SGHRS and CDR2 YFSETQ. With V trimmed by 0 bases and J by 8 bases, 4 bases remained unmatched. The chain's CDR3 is CASSLGDRGVEKLFF. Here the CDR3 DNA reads TGCGCCAGCAGCTTGGGGGACAGGGGAGTCGAAAAACTGTTTTTT.

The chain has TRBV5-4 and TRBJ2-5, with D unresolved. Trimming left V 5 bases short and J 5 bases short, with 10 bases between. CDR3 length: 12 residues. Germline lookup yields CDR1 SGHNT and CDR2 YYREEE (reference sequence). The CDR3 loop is CASSYPRETQYF. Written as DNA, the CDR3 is TGTGCCAGCAGTTACCCACGGGAGACCCAGTACTTC.

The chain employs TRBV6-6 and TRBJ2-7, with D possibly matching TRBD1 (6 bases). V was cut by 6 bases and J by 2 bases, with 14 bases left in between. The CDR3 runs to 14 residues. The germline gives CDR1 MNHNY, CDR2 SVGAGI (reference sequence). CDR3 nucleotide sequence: TGTGCCAGCAGACCCGGGACAAAAACCTACGAGCAGTACTTC. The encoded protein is CASRPGTKTYEQYF.

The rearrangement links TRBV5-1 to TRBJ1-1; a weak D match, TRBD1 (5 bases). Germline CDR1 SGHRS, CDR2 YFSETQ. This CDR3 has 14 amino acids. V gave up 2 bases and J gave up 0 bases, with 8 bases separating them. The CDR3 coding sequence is TGCGCCAGCAGCTTCTCAGGGATGAACACTGAAGCTTTCTTT. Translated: CASSFSGMNTEAFF. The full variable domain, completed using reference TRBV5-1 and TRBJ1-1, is KAGVTQTPRYLIKTRGQQVTLSCSPISGHRSVSWYQQTPGQGLQFLFEYFSETQRNKGNFPGRFSGRQFSNSRSEMNVSTLELGDSALYLCASSFSGMNTEAFFGQGTRLTVV.

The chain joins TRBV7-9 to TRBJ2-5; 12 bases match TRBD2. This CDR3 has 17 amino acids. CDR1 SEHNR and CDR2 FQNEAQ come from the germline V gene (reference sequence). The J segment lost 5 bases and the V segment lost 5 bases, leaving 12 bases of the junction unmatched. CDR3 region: CASSRTSGAGLGETQYF. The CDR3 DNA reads TGTGCCAGCAGCCGGACTAGCGGGGCCGGTTTAGGGGAGACCCAGTACTTC.

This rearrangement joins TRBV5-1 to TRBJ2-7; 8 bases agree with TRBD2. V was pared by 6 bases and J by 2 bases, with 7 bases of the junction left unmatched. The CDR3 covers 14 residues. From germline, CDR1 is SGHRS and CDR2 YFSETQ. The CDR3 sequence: CASKGLGNTYEQYF. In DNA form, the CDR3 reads TGCGCCAGCAAGGGACTAGGGAACACCTACGAGCAGTACTTC.

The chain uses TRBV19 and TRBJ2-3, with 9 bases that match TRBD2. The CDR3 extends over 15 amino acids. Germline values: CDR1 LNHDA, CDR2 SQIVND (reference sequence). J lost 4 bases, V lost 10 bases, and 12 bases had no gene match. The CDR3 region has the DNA TGTGCCACCCAAAGGGGACTAGCAGTTCCAGATACGCAGTATTTT. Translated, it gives CATQRGLAVPDTQYF.

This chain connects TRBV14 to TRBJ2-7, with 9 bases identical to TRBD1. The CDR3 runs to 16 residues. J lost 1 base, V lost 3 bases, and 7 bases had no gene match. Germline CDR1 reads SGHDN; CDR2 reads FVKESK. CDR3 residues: CASSQSPGQGSYEQYF. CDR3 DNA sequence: TGTGCCAGCAGCCAGAGTCCGGGACAGGGATCCTACGAGCAGTACTTC.